These 2 T cell receptor beta chains share one sample of origin, sequenced in a study of T cell repertoires in cytomegalovirus infection. These TCRs' antigens remain unknown. TCRdb analysed the reads with MiXCR anew, one entry per CDR3 protein. The top ten hold around 45% of the sample, which has 450,000 to 550,000 distinct CDR3 sequences, 42% seen once. Here the sequenced sample was cultured PBMCs, taken from culture after CMV antigen stimulation. The source of these receptors is a human donor in good health (CMV status not recorded). Some clones in this sample may be carry-over from other donors' samples.

This chain connects TRBV12-3 or TRBV12-4 to TRBJ2-7, with D unclear. Between the trimmed V and J ends, which lost 6 bases and 6 bases, there was a span of 12 bases. CDR3 size: 12 residues. The CDR3 DNA follows: TGTGCCAGCAGCGACGGGTTTATCGAGCAGTACTTC. Translating gives CASSDGFIEQYF.

V and J are TRBV12-3 or TRBV12-4 and TRBJ1-4; D gene ambiguous. This CDR3 spans 14 amino acids. The germline V and J ends were trimmed by 8 bases and 8 bases, with 18 bases remaining between them. The CDR3 DNA sequence: TGTGCCAGCTCCCTAGGTGTAGTGGGAGAAAAACTGTTTTTT. Translated, it gives CASSLGVVGEKLFF.